Shown below are 17 T cell receptor beta chains from a single sample sequenced in a study of T cell responses to AZD1222 COVID-19 vaccine. Produced via immunoSEQ multiplex PCR; TCRdb's table is partial and in-frame only. Of 100,000 or so clones detected, more than 75% appear once; the ten largest clones hold roughly 2.6%. Specimen: peripheral blood, collected on day 0 of AZD1222 vaccination. These receptors came from an adult in good health.

This clone was detected a few times. The rearrangement joins TRBV4-2 to TRBJ1-2; D is uncertain. Germline values: CDR1 LGHNA, CDR2 YNFKEQ. This CDR3 spans 14 amino acids. Deletions cut 1 base from V and 6 bases from J, with 12 bases between. CDR3 protein: CASSQGVEGNGYTF. CDR3 nucleotides: TGTGCCAGCAGCCAAGGAGTGGAGGGCAATGGCTACACCTTC.

The gene calls are TRBV7-2 and TRBJ1-6; 9 bases fit TRBD1. The V gene's germline CDR1 is SGHTA and CDR2 FQGNSA. Trimming cost V 5 bases and J 10 bases; bases outside gene matches: 9. This CDR3 has 15 amino acids. The DNA for the CDR3 is TGTGCCAGCAGCCGGACAGGGGCTGGGGCGTCACCCCTCCACTTT. This codes for CASSRTGAGASPLHF.

The gene calls are TRBV13 and TRBJ2-7; D possibly corresponds to TRBD2 (6 bases). This CDR3 contains 12 residues. Germline-derived CDR1 and CDR2 are PRHDT and FYEKMQ (reference sequence). V gave up 9 bases and J gave up 5 bases, with 14 bases separating them. The CDR3 DNA is TGTGCCAGGGGACTGGCGGCCCACGAGCAGTACTTC. This encodes CARGLAAHEQYF.

J is TRBJ2-2 and V is TRBV28, with unresolved D. The germline V and J ends were trimmed by 4 bases and 4 bases, with 10 bases remaining between them. In germline, CDR1 is MDHEN, CDR2 SYDVKM. This CDR3 has 14 amino acids. The CDR3 bases are TGTGCCAGCAGTTCGGCGGTCGGCACCGGGGAGCTGTTTTTT. It codes for CASSSAVGTGELFF.

The rearrangement uses TRBV9 and TRBJ2-5, with D possibly being TRBD1 (6 bases). The CDR3 sequence is 14 residues long. CDR1 is SGDLS, CDR2 YYNGEE, per germline. V lost 3 bases, J lost 0 bases, and 9 bases lay in between. CDR3 protein: CASSATGNQETQYF. The DNA of the CDR3 is TGTGCCAGCAGCGCCACAGGGAACCAAGAGACCCAGTACTTC.

The chain joins TRBV9 to TRBJ1-2; unclear D gene. This CDR3 has 14 residues. Looked up from germline, CDR1 is SGDLS and CDR2 is YYNGEE. V was cut by 4 bases and J by 7 bases, with 17 bases left in between. The DNA for the CDR3 is TGTGCCAGCAGCCCCACTGCCGGGAATGGTGGCTACACCTTC. Amino acids: CASSPTAGNGGYTF.

The J gene is TRBJ1-4, the V gene TRBV6-5; D is undetermined. The CDR3 totals 15 residues. Between the trimmed V and J ends, which lost 1 base and 4 bases, there was a span of 10 bases. Germline V gene sequence: CDR1 MNHEY, CDR2 SVGAGI. CDR3 sequence: CASSYLSQDNEKLFF. The CDR3 bases are TGTGCCAGCAGTTACTTATCCCAGGATAATGAAAAACTGTTTTTT.

This rearrangement joins TRBV5-6 to TRBJ2-2; 9 positions match TRBD2. Germline V lookup: CDR1 SGHDT, CDR2 YYEEEE. V lost 4 bases and J lost 6; bases outside the gene matches: 10. The CDR3 has 16 amino acids. The CDR3 DNA is TGTGCCAGCAGCCAGTTTGGTAGCGGGAGCCCCGGGGAGCTGTTTTTT. This encodes CASSQFGSGSPGELFF.

This chain links TRBV6-5 with TRBJ2-7; D is ambiguous. CDR1 is MNHEY, CDR2 SVGAGI, per germline. The germline V and J ends were trimmed by 7 bases and 6 bases, with 7 bases remaining between them. This CDR3 is 10 amino acids long. The CDR3 bases are TGTGCCAGCAAATTGGGCGAGCAGTACTTC. Amino acids: CASKLGEQYF.

The chain uses TRBV7-9 and TRBJ1-4; 7 bases fit TRBD1. Germline CDR1 reads SEHNR; CDR2 reads FQNEAQ (reference sequence). The trim removed 2 bases at V and 6 bases at J, leaving 3 bases unmatched. The CDR3 runs 14 residues. CDR3 residues: CASSLRQGDEKLFF. The CDR3 DNA sequence: TGTGCCAGCAGCTTAAGGCAGGGGGATGAAAAACTGTTTTTT. The full variable domain, in which reference TRBV7-9 and TRBJ1-4 provide the parts outside the CDR3, is DTGVSQNPRHKITKRGQNVTFRCDPISEHNRLYWYRQTLGQGPEFLTYFQNEAQLEKSRLLSDRFSAERPKGSFSTLEIQRTEQGDSAMYLCASSLRQGDEKLFFGSGTQLSVL.

A few counts support this clone. The chain recombines TRBV6-2 or TRBV6-3 with TRBJ1-5; D remains ambiguous. This CDR3 is 14 amino acids long. V lost 2 bases to trimming and J lost 4 bases, with 9 bases between them. From germline, CDR1 is MNHEY and CDR2 SVGEGT. This chain's CDR3 is CASSYTPENQPQHF. The DNA of the CDR3 is TGTGCCAGCAGTTACACGCCAGAAAATCAGCCCCAGCATTTT.

This chain links TRBV13 with TRBJ2-7; D gene ambiguous. V lost 0 bases and J 7 bases, leaving 13 bases between the germline ends. In germline, CDR1 is PRHDT, CDR2 FYEKMQ (reference sequence). CDR3 size: 14 residues. CDR3: CASSLGGKKREQYF. The CDR3, as DNA: TGTGCCAGCAGCTTAGGAGGGAAGAAACGTGAGCAGTACTTC.

This clone was seen a single time. The chain joins TRBV7-9 to TRBJ1-4, with 9 bases aligning to TRBD1. J was trimmed by 6 bases and V by 5 bases; bases with no gene match: 4. The V gene's germline CDR1 is SEHNR and CDR2 FQNEAQ (reference sequence). The CDR3 covers 14 residues. CDR3: CASSQGQGHEKLFF. The CDR3 nucleotides are TGTGCCAGCAGCCAGGGACAGGGACATGAAAAACTGTTTTTT. The full variable domain, with the rest looked up from reference TRBV7-9 and TRBJ1-4, is DTGVSQNPRHKITKRGQNVTFRCDPISEHNRLYWYRQTLGQGPEFLTYFQNEAQLEKSRLLSDRFSAERPKGSFSTLEIQRTEQGDSAMYLCASSQGQGHEKLFFGSGTQLSVL.

This clone was seen a few times. This rearrangement joins TRBV24-1 to TRBJ2-5; no reliable D call. This CDR3 spans 15 amino acids. V was cut by 2 bases and J by 1 base, with 10 bases left in between. Germline values: CDR1 KGHDR, CDR2 SFDVKD. CDR3: CATSDSFAFQETQYF. CDR3 bases: TGTGCCACCAGTGATTCTTTCGCGTTCCAAGAGACCCAGTACTTC.

The chain carries TRBV5-6 and TRBJ2-3, with a tentative D call TRBD2 (5 bases). Germline V gene sequence: CDR1 SGHDT, CDR2 YYEEEE. This CDR3 is built from 16 residues. V was shortened by 0 bases and J by 6 bases, with 17 bases between the two germline ends. CDR3 sequence: CASSLGAQMRGDTQYF. The CDR3 nucleotides are TGTGCCAGCAGCTTGGGGGCACAGATGCGCGGGGATACGCAGTATTTT.

The rearrangement joins TRBV18 to TRBJ1-1; D unclear. V lost 0 bases to trimming and J lost 0 bases, with 17 bases between them. The V gene's germline CDR1 is KGHSH and CDR2 LQKENI. This CDR3 is built from 18 residues. CDR3: CASSPPNKYRTMNTEAFF. The CDR3 DNA follows: TGTGCCAGCTCACCACCGAACAAGTACAGAACCATGAACACTGAAGCTTTCTTT.

The V call is TRBV27, the J call TRBJ2-1; D remains unclear. The CDR3 is 14 amino acids. The germline CDR1 and CDR2 sequences are MNHEY and SMNVEV (reference sequence). V lost 7 bases, J lost 2 bases, and 12 bases lay in between. The CDR3 protein is CASTPQAPYNEQFF. CDR3 nucleotide sequence: TGTGCCAGCACCCCTCAGGCTCCCTACAATGAGCAGTTCTTC.